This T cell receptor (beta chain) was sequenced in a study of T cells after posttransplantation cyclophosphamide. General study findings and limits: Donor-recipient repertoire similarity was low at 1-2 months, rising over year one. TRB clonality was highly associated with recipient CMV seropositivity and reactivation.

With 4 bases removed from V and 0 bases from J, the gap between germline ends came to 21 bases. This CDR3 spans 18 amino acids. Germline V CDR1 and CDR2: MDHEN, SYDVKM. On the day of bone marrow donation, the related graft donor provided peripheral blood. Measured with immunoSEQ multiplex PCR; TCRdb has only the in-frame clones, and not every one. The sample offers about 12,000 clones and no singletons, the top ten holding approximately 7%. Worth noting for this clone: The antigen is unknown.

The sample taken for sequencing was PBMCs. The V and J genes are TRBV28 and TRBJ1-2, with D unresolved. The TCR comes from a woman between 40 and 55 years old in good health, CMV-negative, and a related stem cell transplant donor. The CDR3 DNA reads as TGTGCCAGCAGTTCCCCTGGTCCTCCAGGTTTAGCTAACTATGGCTACACCTTC. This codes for CASSSPGPPGLANYGYTF.